The 6 T cell receptor beta chains below come from one sample, sequenced in a study of cytomegalovirus exposure and HLA in healthy donors. Use of 60 Vbeta and 13 Jbeta primers characterized the PCR. The method was immunoSEQ multiplex PCR; TCRdb's version includes in-frame clones alone and lacks a portion of them. Here the sample spans 150,000 to 200,000 clones, about four fifths being singletons. The sequencing input was PBMCs. The source of these receptors is a boy between 10 and 17 years old in good health and CMV-seronegative.

This clone was picked up one time. The rearrangement uses TRBV2 and TRBJ2-3, with D unclear. The CDR3 contains 12 residues. Germline values: CDR1 SNHLY, CDR2 FYNNEI. V lost 7 bases and J lost 6, with 11 bases in between. DNA of the CDR3: TGTGCCAGCACACTGGCGGCGGATACGCAGTATTTT. This gives the protein CASTLAADTQYF.

The chain combines TRBV6-1 with TRBJ1-2; D remains unclear. Germline CDR1 reads MNHNS; CDR2 reads SASEGT. V dropped 0 bases and J dropped 8 bases, with 4 bases sitting between them. This CDR3 is built from 11 residues. This CDR3 reads CASSEAGGYTF. The CDR3 bases are TGTGCCAGCAGTGAAGCCGGGGGCTACACCTTC.

The chain employs TRBV10-3 and TRBJ2-5; D is unresolved. This CDR3 spans 13 amino acids. The V gene's germline CDR1 is ENHRY and CDR2 SYGVKD. Trimming removed 0 bases from V and 5 bases from J, with 7 bases in between. Here the CDR3 reads CAISESRAETQYF. The CDR3 DNA follows: TGTGCCATCAGTGAGTCTAGAGCTGAGACCCAGTACTTC.

The CDR3 coding sequence is TGTGCCAGCAGTTACAGCTCGGGACACCAACAGCCCCAGCATTTT. Protein sequence: CASSYSSGHQQPQHF. The V and J genes are TRBV6-5 and TRBJ1-5; a weak D match, TRBD1 (6 bases). CDR3 length: 15 amino acids. Germline V gene sequence: CDR1 MNHEY, CDR2 SVGAGI. V was cut by 2 bases and J by 7 bases, with 15 bases left in between.

The rearrangement links TRBV16 to TRBJ2-3; 10 bases are a match to TRBD2. Trimming at V came to 2 bases and at J to 4 bases, leaving 9 bases not matched to a gene. The germline CDR1 and CDR2 sequences are KGHSY and FQNENV. The length of the CDR3 is 17 residues. CDR3 sequence: CASSQPISGGSADTQYF. The CDR3 DNA follows: TGTGCCAGCAGCCAACCAATTAGCGGGGGGTCGGCAGATACGCAGTATTTT.

This chain uses TRBV6-4 with TRBJ1-1; D unresolved. CDR3 length equals 14 residues. V was cut by 6 bases and J by 1 base, with 12 bases left in between. Germline CDR1 reads MRHNA; CDR2 reads SNTAGT. The CDR3: CASSSEAGNTEAFF. The CDR3 bases are TGTGCCAGCAGCTCGGAGGCGGGGAACACTGAAGCTTTCTTT.